This record looks at one TCR beta chain sequence and its context. Its antigen is not known. From the 5' RACE reads, TCRdb lists one entry per CDR3 protein and no DNA. This table lists 400,000 to 450,000 distinct CDR3 sequences. This CDR3 is built from 14 residues. CDR1 is SGDLS and CDR2 is YYNGEE in the germline V gene. The data are from a study of T cells expressing NK-cell markers. Study details: Sorted CD3+CD56+NKG2C+, CD3+CD56+NKG2C- and CD3+CD56-NKG2C+ T-cell subsets were beta-chain profiled. HCMV seropositivity marked most of the eight sequenced donors; one was seronegative. Findings and limits, study-wide: In a few donors, dominant clonotypes made up about 25-60.1% of CD3+CD56-NKG2C+ cells. It was still unclear whether expanded NKG2C+ T cell clones were HCMV specific.

Material for sequencing was blood T cells: a sorted CD56 or NKG2C T cell subset, CD4+ or CD8+ T cells, or bulk PBMC T cells (not recorded which). This rearrangement joins TRBV9 to TRBJ2-7; absent DNA, TCRdb's TRBD1 call cannot be checked. The sequence came from a woman aged 18-70 years in good health. CDR3 in amino acids: CASSGGTGGYEQYF.